The source of this T cell receptor (beta chain) is a study of blood T cell repertoires in COVID-19 (dated by TCRdb to 2019 to 2021). Looking at the study overall: The collaborator samples originated in the United States, Italy and Spain and spanned the acute and convalescent phases of COVID-19. The dataset comprised deeply sampled blood TCRbeta repertoires from subjects exposed to, actively infected with, or recovered from COVID-19. The repertoires were released in a freely available public database meant as a resource for research on the immune response to SARS-CoV-2. Nearly every sample came with metadata listing a de-identified subject ID, COVID-19 status, age in years and sex. Samples came from the ongoing ImmuneRACE study (first 160 participants) plus 1,254 subjects from 6 global collaborators. The material from the prospective study consisted of cDNA or gDNA derived from T cells, B-cell-depleted T cells, or PBMCs. Where available, HLA class I and class II types were taken from metadata supplied by the sample provider and were not determined by assay-based typing. The study at large found these results: The amount of clinical and demographic metadata varied by source and participant and was provided uncurated.

With respect to this clone: What this receptor recognizes is not known. No quality values exist for individual bases; no much larger clone is one base distant.

Measured from the cysteine to the phenylalanine, the CDR3 is 15 residues long. Only the CDR3 DNA is retained, 45 bases long and in frame from the first base. Trimming takes 1 base from V and 1 base from J, and the germline ends sit 10 bases apart. From the germline V gene (reference sequence), CDR1 is SEHNR and CDR2 is FQNEAQ. Each collaborating institution followed its own protocols to collect whole blood in K2EDTA tubes. Collaborator samples were shipped for TCRbeta analysis as frozen whole blood, isolated PBMCs, or DNA extracted from either sample type. TCRbeta CDR3 regions were amplified from genomic DNA by means of the immunoSEQ Assay, a bias-controlled multiplex PCR. Regarding the original processing steps: Nucleated cell counts per sample were estimated from amplification of reference gene primers within the assay. Sequence reads were collapsed and filtered to measure the absolute abundance of every unique TCRbeta CDR3 rearrangement. For each sample, productive Simpson clonality was calculated as the square root of Simpson's diversity index over productive rearrangements. In TCRdb, the immuneACCESS table is reduced to in-frame sequences with V and J assigned. These tables do not hold every clone; where another copy was compared, an unresolved V gene accounts for under half, and the others remain unexplained. Clonal size and the V and J genes are those of that table, whereas D and trimming came from the DNA. The sample contains roughly 200,000 clones, 86% of them found a single time. Together, the top ten hold approximately 2.9% of the sample.

This receptor was obtained from a woman in her thirties with active or convalescent COVID-19. Rearrangement joined TRBV7-9 to TRBJ1-1; the D gene is not confidently resolved. Specimen: peripheral blood. Read as DNA, the sequence is TGTGCCAGCAGCTTAGTGGTTGGAGGGAACACTGAAGCTTTCTTT. Its amino acids are CASSLVVGGNTEAFF. With the rest looked up from the reference TRBV7-9 and TRBJ1-1 genes rather than sequenced, the full variable domain is DTGVSQNPRHKITKRGQNVTFRCDPISEHNRLYWYRQTLGQGPEFLTYFQNEAQLEKSRLLSDRFSAERPKGSFSTLEIQRTEQGDSAMYLCASSLVVGGNTEAFFGQGTRLTVV.